A selection of T cell receptor beta chains follows, all from one sample in a study of control samples from healthy donors and cancer patients. TCRdb keeps only in-frame clones here, not all; method: immunoSEQ multiplex PCR. The profile shows about 71,000 clones, around 92% of them singletons. The material sequenced was PBMCs. The source is a man aged 55-75 years with lung cancer. The CDR3 runs from the conserved cysteine through the conserved F or W. A D gene is named only where the DNA matches it firmly. Some rows have no size entry. The others give once, few or many, or a class for an expanded clone.

.,TRBV5-4,TRBJ1-1,TRBD1,TGTGCCAGCAGCTTACAGGGGGTCATGGACACTGAAGCTTTCTTT,CASSLQGVMDTEAFF
.,TRBV5-5,TRBJ1-5,.,TGTGCCAGCAGCTTCGACATCGGTCAGCCCCAGCATTTT,CASSFDIGQPQHF
.,TRBV3-1/TRBV3-2,TRBJ1-6,.,TGTGCCAGCAGCCAAGATCCTAGGTTGCCAAATTCACCCCTCCACTTT,CASSQDPRLPNSPLHF
.,TRBV5-1,TRBJ1-1,.,TGCGCCAGCACCATTCAGGGTACCGCTGAAGCTTTCTTT,CASTIQGTAEAFF
.,TRBV3-1/TRBV3-2,TRBJ2-6,.,TGTGCCAGCAGCCAAGATCTACCAGGATTAGGCACTGGGGCCAACGTCCTGACTTTC,CASSQDLPGLGTGANVLTF
.,TRBV6-1,TRBJ1-2,.,TGTGCCAGCAGGACGAGCAGGAACTATGGCTACACCTTC,CASRTSRNYGYTF
.,TRBV7-2,TRBJ2-1,.,TGTGCCAGCAGCTTAAATCAGGCCGGTTACAATGAGCAGTTCTTC,CASSLNQAGYNEQFF
.,TRBV4-2,TRBJ2-1,TRBD2,TGTGCCAGCAGCCAGGAACTAGCGGGGGGTCGGTACAATGAGCAGTTCTTC,CASSQELAGGRYNEQFF
.,TRBV18,TRBJ1-1,.,TGTGCCAGCTCACGACTGGAAGGGTTGGGGACTGAAGCTTTCTTT,CASSRLEGLGTEAFF
.,TRBV24-1,TRBJ1-4,.,TGTGCCACCAAAGGGGACGCGGCAACTAATGAAAAACTGTTTTTT,CATKGDAATNEKLFF
.,TRBV7-9,TRBJ1-1,.,TGTGCCAGCAGTTTTCAGGGTGCTCGGGAAGCTTTCTTT,CASSFQGAREAFF
.,TRBV30,TRBJ1-2,.,TGTGCCTGGAGTCTTGATAGGGGTAACTATGGCTACACCTTC,CAWSLDRGNYGYTF
.,TRBV7-8,TRBJ2-1,TRBD2,TGTGCCAGCAGCCGCAATAGGGAGGTCGGGGGGGGCTTCTTCTTC,CASSRNREVGGGFFF
.,TRBV6-5,TRBJ1-1,.,TGTGCCAGCAGTTATCAGGGTTCGAACACTGAAGCTTTCTTT,CASSYQGSNTEAFF
.,TRBV6-1,TRBJ1-3,.,TGTGCCAGCAGTGAAGCTTGGGGGACCTCTGGAAACACCATATATTTT,CASSEAWGTSGNTIYF
.,TRBV7-6,TRBJ1-1,.,TGTGCCAGCAGCTCCCTATCGAGAACTGAAGCTTTCTTT,CASSSLSRTEAFF
.,TRBV11-3,TRBJ2-1,TRBD2,TGTGCCAGCAGCTTAGAGCGGGGGTCCACCTACAATGAGCAGTTCTTC,CASSLERGSTYNEQFF
.,TRBV20-1,TRBJ1-1,.,TGCAGTGCTAGTGTGGGGTACACTGAAGCTTTCTTT,CSASVGYTEAFF
.,TRBV30,TRBJ2-3,TRBD2,TGTGCCTGGAGTTTAGGACTAGCGGGAAATACAGATACGCAGTATTTT,CAWSLGLAGNTDTQYF
.,TRBV5-6,TRBJ1-2,.,TGTGCCAGCAGCTCGATTGACTATGGCTACACCTTC,CASSSIDYGYTF
once,TRBV2,TRBJ2-7,TRBD1,TGTGCCAGCCAATCGGTGACAGGGGTTGGGGAGCAGTACTTC,CASQSVTGVGEQYF
.,TRBV19,TRBJ1-5,TRBD1,TGTGCCAGTAGTATAGAGAGGGACAGGCTTCAGCCCCAGCATTTT,CASSIERDRLQPQHF
.,TRBV7-2,TRBJ2-6,.,TGTGCCAGCAGCTTAGCGGTAACAGGTACTAACTCTGGGGCCAACGTCCTGACTTTC,CASSLAVTGTNSGANVLTF
.,TRBV3-1/TRBV3-2,TRBJ2-7,TRBD2,TGTGCCAGCAGCCAGGGCGAAACCGGGGGGGAGCAGTACTTC,CASSQGETGGEQYF
.,TRBV5-1,TRBJ1-1,TRBD1,TGCGCCAGCAGCCAGATAGGGACAGGGGGCACTGAAGCTTTCTTT,CASSQIGTGGTEAFF
.,TRBV5-4,TRBJ2-3,.,TGTGCCAGCAGCTTTGCCGGGGAAGGGACAGATACGCAGTATTTT,CASSFAGEGTDTQYF
.,TRBV3-1/TRBV3-2,TRBJ1-2,.,TGTGCCAGCAGCCACTCCTATGGCTACACCTTC,CASSHSYGYTF
.,TRBV6-5,TRBJ2-5,TRBD1,TGTGCTTTGGGGACAGGGGAGAGGACAGTGACCCAGTACTTC,CALGTGERTVTQYF
.,TRBV19,TRBJ1-1,TRBD1,TGTGCCTCTCAGTTCGCCAGGGGGATGAACACTGAAGCTTTCTTT,CASQFARGMNTEAFF
.,TRBV6-5,TRBJ1-1,.,TGTGCCACTTTTCGAAGTAGCACTGAAGCTTTCTTT,CATFRSSTEAFF
.,TRBV12-3/TRBV12-4,TRBJ1-3,.,TGTGCCAGCAGTTTACCTCCCACCATATATTTT,CASSLPPTIYF
.,TRBV7-9,TRBJ1-1,.,TGTGCCAGCAGCAGTCTAAGGCAGGTCCCTGAAGCTTTCTTT,CASSSLRQVPEAFF
.,TRBV29-1,TRBJ2-2,.,TGCAGCGTTGAGTCGGCCGGGGAGCTGTTTTTT,CSVESAGELFF
.,TRBV5-4,TRBJ1-5,TRBD1,TGTGCCAGCAGCAGGGGACAGGGGATCAATCAGCCCCAGCATTTT,CASSRGQGINQPQHF
.,TRBV4-2,TRBJ1-6,.,TGTGCCAGCAGGCCAGGAGATTACGTGTCACCCCTCCACTTT,CASRPGDYVSPLHF
.,TRBV21-1,TRBJ1-1,.,TGTGCCAGCAGCAAAGTCCTACTTAGAAGTGCTAAGGTCTTCGACACTGAAGCTTTCTTT,CASSKVLLRSAKVFDTEAFF
.,TRBV5-4,TRBJ2-3,TRBD2,TGTGCCAGCAGCTCTGCGGAGGTTAAGCGGGGGTGGGGTACGCAGTATTTT,CASSSAEVKRGWGTQYF
.,TRBV27,TRBJ1-5,.,TGTGCCAGCAGTTCTCGGTCGAATCAGCCCCAGCATTTT,CASSSRSNQPQHF
.,TRBV29-1,TRBJ2-7,TRBD2,TGCAGCGTTGTAACTAGCGGGAATGCCTACGAGCAGTACTTC,CSVVTSGNAYEQYF
.,TRBV12-3/TRBV12-4,TRBJ2-5,.,TGTGCCAGCAGTTTGGCCCCAGAGACCCAGTACTTC,CASSLAPETQYF
.,TRBV5-5,TRBJ1-4,.,TGTGCCAGCAGCTTCTACGGACCCGAAGAAAAACTGTTTTTT,CASSFYGPEEKLFF
.,TRBV5-8,TRBJ2-6,.,TGTGCCAGCAGCTTTGGTAACTCTGGGGCCAACGTCCTGACTTTC,CASSFGNSGANVLTF